The 21 T cell receptor beta chains below all came from one sample that was sequenced in a study of CD8 T cells in ankylosing spondylitis. Via MiXCR, TCRdb re-called the 5' RACE reads, giving one row per CDR3 protein. The top ten hold under 7% of the sample, which has some 250,000 distinct CDR3 sequences, about 11% seen once. The sequenced material came from blood, either unsorted or a sorted T cell fraction (not recorded which). The source is a male donor with ankylosing spondylitis or in good health (not recorded which).

This clonotype has at least ten counts. This chain joins TRBV5-5 and TRBJ2-1; no firm D call. The CDR3 extends over 15 amino acids. Trimming left V 5 bases short and J 3 bases short, with 15 bases between. CDR1 is SGHKS, CDR2 YYEKEE, per germline (reference sequence). CDR3 in amino acids: CASSIGVWDYNEQFF. CDR3 nucleotides: TGTGCCAGCAGTATTGGCGTCTGGGACTACAATGAGCAGTTCTTC.

This clonotype appeared many times. The chain is built from TRBV10-3 and TRBJ2-1; TRBD2 matches at 7 bases. With 8 bases clipped from V and 5 bases from J, the junction kept 3 bases outside the gene matches. The CDR3 is made up of 12 amino acids. Looked up from germline, CDR1 is ENHRY and CDR2 is SYGVKD. The CDR3 region is CAIGGVNNEQFF. The DNA of the CDR3 is TGTGCCATCGGGGGGGTAAACAATGAGCAGTTCTTC.

There are a few counts of this clonotype. The chain couples TRBV4-1 to TRBJ2-2, with 8 bases matching TRBD2. The V gene end was trimmed by 5 bases and the J gene end by 5 bases; junction bases not matched to a gene: 10. This CDR3 spans 16 amino acids. The V gene's germline CDR1 is MGHRA and CDR2 YSYEKL. CDR3 residues: CASSSGSRVRTGELFF. The CDR3 DNA sequence: TGCGCCAGCAGCAGCGGGAGTCGGGTACGGACCGGGGAGCTGTTTTTT.

This clonotype was observed at least ten times. The chain recombines TRBV12-3 or TRBV12-4 with TRBJ1-1; weak D call: TRBD1 (6 bases). V lost 6 bases and J 5 bases, leaving 13 bases between the germline ends. The CDR3 is 13 residues long. CDR3 protein: CASRAGERTEAFF. As DNA, the CDR3 is TGTGCCAGCAGGGCAGGGGAGCGGACTGAAGCTTTCTTT.

The sample holds many counts of this clonotype. The chain couples TRBV27 to TRBJ1-1; perhaps TRBD1 as D (6 bases). The CDR3 runs to 15 residues. Per the germline V gene, CDR1 is MNHEY and CDR2 is SMNVEV (reference sequence). Deletions cut 5 bases from V and 1 base from J, with 14 bases between. The CDR3 spells CASSPHPQGNTEAFF. CDR3 nucleotide sequence: TGTGCCAGCAGTCCGCACCCACAGGGGAACACTGAAGCTTTCTTT.

This clonotype was detected ten times or more. V is TRBV10-1 and J is TRBJ2-1; D call uncertain. Germline-derived CDR1 and CDR2 are WNHNN and SYGVQD (reference sequence). The CDR3 is 14 residues long. V was cut by 0 bases and J by 2 bases, with 5 bases left in between. CDR3 amino acids: CASSESQTYNEQFF. CDR3 coding DNA: TGCGCCAGCAGTGAGTCGCAAACCTACAATGAGCAGTTCTTC.

This clonotype was counted ten times or more. V usage is TRBV9 and J usage is TRBJ2-5; TRBD1 matches at 7 bases. This CDR3 contains 13 residues. Trimming cost V 3 bases and J 5 bases; bases outside gene matches: 4. The V gene's germline CDR1 is SGDLS and CDR2 YYNGEE. The chain's CDR3 is CASSDTGDETQYF. In DNA, the CDR3 is TGTGCCAGCAGCGATACAGGGGATGAGACCCAGTACTTC.

The sample holds many counts of this clonotype. The rearrangement uses TRBV12-3 or TRBV12-4 and TRBJ2-7; D may correspond to TRBD1 or TRBD2 (5 bases each). This CDR3 comprises 14 residues. Trimming took 0 bases from V and 6 from J, leaving 12 bases between them. Here the CDR3 reads CASSLAGGGGEQYF. The CDR3 region has the DNA TGTGCCAGCAGTTTAGCTGGGGGTGGAGGCGAGCAGTACTTC.

The chain is built from TRBV12-3 or TRBV12-4 and TRBJ1-1; D unclear. The CDR3 is 17 residues long. Between the trimmed V and J ends, which lost 5 bases and 1 base, there was a span of 20 bases. The CDR3 nucleotides read TGTGCCAGCAGTCCGGCCGCGGTTTATCGTCGGAACACTGAAGCTTTCTTT. It yields the protein CASSPAAVYRRNTEAFF.

This clonotype came up many times. The chain links TRBV20-1 to TRBJ2-7; D unclear. Germline V gene lookup returns CDR1 DFQATT and CDR2 SNEGSKA (reference sequence). V was pared by 3 bases and J by 3 bases, with 18 bases between. This CDR3 region has 15 residues. DNA for the CDR3: TGCAGTGCTAGCGGCCGTCAAAAACCAGGCTACGAGCAGTACTTC. It is translated as CSASGRQKPGYEQYF.

This clonotype was seen many times. J is TRBJ2-7 and V is TRBV5-1; 11 bases agree with TRBD1. The CDR3 loop spans 15 amino acids. Germline CDR1 and CDR2: SGHRS and YFSETQ. V shed 4 bases and J 3 bases; nucleotides not matched to a gene: 6. The CDR3 DNA reads TGCGCCAGCAGCAGGGGACAGGGGGGGATCTACGAGCAGTACTTC. It translates to CASSRGQGGIYEQYF.

This sequence joins TRBV10-3 and TRBJ2-1; 11 bases are a match to TRBD1. V dropped 6 bases and J dropped 2; count of bases not matched to a gene: 3. Per germline, CDR1 ENHRY and CDR2 SYGVKD. The length of the CDR3 is 15 residues. The CDR3 DNA follows: TGTGCCATCAGCCGGGACAGGGGGACCTACAATGAGCAGTTCTTC. Its protein product is CAISRDRGTYNEQFF.

This clonotype came up many times. The rearrangement uses TRBV20-1 and TRBJ1-2; D not resolved. V lost 0 bases and J lost 4, with 21 bases in between. The germline CDR1 and CDR2 sequences are DFQATT and SNEGSKA (reference sequence). The CDR3 extends over 17 amino acids. CDR3 amino acids: CSARDLASPPSVYGYTF. The CDR3 region has the DNA TGCAGTGCTAGAGATCTGGCTTCCCCACCTTCCGTCTATGGCTACACCTTC.

This clonotype was recorded at least ten times. V gene TRBV5-1 combines with J gene TRBJ1-2; 7 bases align to TRBD1. Germline V lookup: CDR1 SGHRS, CDR2 YFSETQ. Losses at the gene ends were 1 base for V and 5 bases for J; bases not matched to a gene: 5. The CDR3 loop spans 14 amino acids. The CDR3 DNA sequence: TGCGCCAGCAGCTTGTTTGGACAGGAGTATGGCTACACCTTC. It codes for CASSLFGQEYGYTF.

This clonotype was seen a handful of times. V and J are TRBV2 and TRBJ2-7, with D perhaps TRBD2 (6 bases). Germline CDR1 SNHLY, CDR2 FYNNEI. Between the trimmed V and J ends, which lost 7 bases and 0 bases, there was a span of 13 bases. This CDR3 is built from 14 residues. This CDR3 reads CASTAGTVSYEQYF. CDR3 bases: TGTGCCAGCACCGCGGGGACTGTCTCCTACGAGCAGTACTTC.

J is TRBJ1-1 and V is TRBV5-1, with D perhaps matching TRBD1 (5 bases). This CDR3 is 15 amino acids long. The V and J ends lost 0 bases and 3 bases respectively, with 12 bases between them. Germline V gene data show CDR1 as SGHRS and CDR2 as YFSETQ. The CDR3 DNA sequence: TGCGCCAGCAGCTTGGATTACGGGGGGGACACTGAAGCTTTCTTT. Translated: CASSLDYGGDTEAFF.

There are many counts of this clonotype. This rearrangement joins TRBV29-1 to TRBJ2-1, with no clear D. The CDR3 has 11 residues. V dropped 3 bases and J dropped 11 bases, with 11 bases sitting between them. The germline gives CDR1 SQVTM, CDR2 ANQGSEA. CDR3 sequence reads: CSVDWETKQFF. As DNA, the CDR3 is TGCAGCGTTGATTGGGAAACAAAGCAGTTCTTC.

V is TRBV18 and J is TRBJ1-1; D uncertain. Trimming stripped 3 bases from V and 7 bases from J, with 12 bases between. Germline V gives CDR1 KGHSH, CDR2 LQKENI. The CDR3 extends over 13 amino acids. This CDR3 is CASSPQVTNEAFF. CDR3 nucleotides: TGTGCCAGCTCACCTCAGGTGACTAATGAAGCTTTCTTT. Together with reference TRBV18 and TRBJ1-1, the CDR3 gives the full variable domain: NAGVMQNPRHLVRRRGQEARLRCSPMKGHSHVYWYRQLPEEGLKFMVYLQKENIIDESGMPKERFSAEFPKEGPSILRIQQVVRGDSAAYFCASSPQVTNEAFFGQGTRLTVV.

In its sample, this clonotype was seen a few times. The V gene is TRBV29-1, the J gene TRBJ2-7, with D possibly matching TRBD2 (6 bases). The CDR3 sequence is 13 residues long. Germline CDR1 and CDR2: SQVTM and ANQGSEA. The V gene lost 6 bases and the J gene lost 0 bases, with 12 bases spanning the gap. CDR3 residues: CSVGLGISYEQYF. The CDR3 DNA is TGCAGCGTGGGACTCGGCATCTCCTACGAGCAGTACTTC.

This clonotype was recorded at least ten times. The chain recombines TRBV4-1 with TRBJ2-3, with TRBD2 as a possible D gene (6 bases). The CDR3 is 17 amino acids. In germline, CDR1 is MGHRA, CDR2 YSYEKL. Trimming left V 4 bases short and J 0 bases short, with 17 bases between. The chain's CDR3 is CASSLPPGGLSTDTQYF. Here the CDR3 DNA reads TGCGCCAGCAGCCTACCTCCCGGGGGTCTAAGCACAGATACGCAGTATTTT.

This clonotype was recorded many times. The chain carries TRBV20-1 and TRBJ1-1; 9 nucleotides line up with TRBD1. The CDR3 has 15 amino acids. Trimming at V came to 5 bases and at J to 5 bases, leaving 12 bases not matched to a gene. CDR1 is DFQATT, CDR2 SNEGSKA, per germline (reference sequence). The CDR3 region has the DNA TGCAGTGCTCCTTTAAAGGGACAGGGTGGGACTGAAGCTTTCTTT. Translated, it gives CSAPLKGQGGTEAFF.